This TCR beta chain was recovered during a study of cytomegalovirus exposure and HLA in healthy donors (dated by TCRdb to about 2017). Study-wide context: According to an earlier analysis of 450 to 650 of the donors, some 180 million T cells yielded over 90 million unique TCR beta sequences and around 300 Gb of sequence data. An early release covering over 500 HLA-typed donors comprised about 320 gigabases of sequencing data and around 85 million unique TCR sequences. Of the 350 to 400 genotyped donors, about 84% fell in the genetic ancestry cluster associated with self-reported Caucasian donors. The study aimed to test whether signatures of past pathogen exposure could be identified by cataloging public T cell receptors. The study profiled the T cell repertoires of 500 to 800 subjects by immunosequencing and related them to cytomegalovirus serostatus. In addition to the first cohort of 650 to 750 subjects, a separate validation cohort of approximately 130 different subjects was used. To predict cytomegalovirus infection status, the study brought together high-throughput TCR immunosequencing, statistical association of individual TCRs with disease status, and machine learning. A later analysis re-examined previously published TCR beta repertoires from roughly 650 donors and added high-resolution HLA genotyping to investigate patterns of TCR occurrence. Rather than using new phenotypic data, the later analysis identified candidate immune exposures from TCR beta sequences and from how often those sequences occurred across donors. To decide whether each TCR beta V gene segment behaved as functional or pseudogenic, an earlier analysis of fewer than 750 of the donors relied on high-throughput TCR beta sequencing. Donor age, sex, ethnicity and CMV serostatus were collected together with the repertoire data. In a later genetic analysis, genome-wide SNP genotypes for about three fifths of the roughly 670 donors were used, and that subset was treated as a discovery cohort. All discovery cohort repertoires had been generated on a single sequencing platform. HLA typing included class I and class II loci at four-digit resolution. Typing coverage differed by locus: A, B, C, DRB1 and DQB1 were typed in about 620-630 donors, DQA1 in 500 to 550, DPA1 in 600 to 610, and DPB1 in roughly 450. Four to six DR-DQ haplotypes were handled as single units for association and clustering because linkage in the cohort was strong. On average, about 200,000 unique TCR beta nucleotide sequences were sequenced per donor among roughly 430 genotyped donors of the cohort, with roughly 18% of those sequences being non-productive.

A word on this clone: No cognate antigen has been identified for it. No base qualities exist here, and no much larger clone lies one base off it.

General findings and caveats noted by the study authors: In vitro tests confirmed that three of the cytomegalovirus-associated TCR beta chains recognize cytomegalovirus antigens. Correlated functional status among segregating V segments might be attributable to linkage disequilibrium, but an unknown experimental factor could not be ruled out. Sequencing depth was assumed to be roughly uniform across donors in the presence/absence analyses, though that assumption may not hold. Most TCR sequences were seen in very few donors, while some public TCRs were found in many individuals. According to a later analysis, TCR association rates differed among HLA loci, with DRB1 alleles showing the most associated TCRs and HLA-C alleles showing the fewest. V-gene and J-gene trimming of TCR beta chains was associated with a missense DCLRE1C variant in a later genetic analysis, and the association was replicated in an independent cohort. Specific HLA alleles were associated with 16,951 TCR beta sequences at a false discovery rate of 0.05 in a later analysis. A cluster of highly shared sequence variants was judged likely to be a technical artifact of the sequencing pipeline. Because some donors lacked HLA typing at each locus, the association tests relied only on the typed subset. In a later analysis, HLA-associated TCR beta chains were found to be more clonally expanded and to have lower generation probabilities than equally common non-associated chains. A further reported finding was that TCR beta sequences accurately predicted the HLA-A and HLA-B alleles for most subjects in the first cohort. Compared with the approximately 670-donor mean, donors in an Asian-associated ancestry cluster had fewer N-insertions in productive TCRs, according to a later genetic analysis. In a later analysis, several top co-occurrence clusters were reported to appear linked to parvovirus B19, influenza, CMV and Epstein-Barr virus. In a later analysis, most CMV-associated TCR beta chains were found to appear HLA-restricted, with HLA associations seemingly driven largely by CMV exposure. Because counts were too low, around 17 rarely observed V segments, including chromosome 9 orphons, were left out of the earlier analysis of 587 of the donors. The classifier was reported to diagnose cytomegalovirus status with high specificity and sensitivity in both the original cohort and the validation cohort. The only immune exposure information available for the cohort was CMV serostatus. According to the authors, the approach could potentially be generalized to other disease states and immunological phenotypes. Some IMGT-functional V segments, including TRBV6-2 and TRBV6-3, could not be distinguished by the 87-base-pair reads and were therefore excluded. When HLA alleles, especially DR and DQ, strongly co-occurred, attributing TCR associations to individual alleles was difficult. The study gave a list of around 170 TCR beta chains associated with cytomegalovirus. Only TCR beta chains were sequenced in this cohort, and the absence of alpha or paired-chain data limited detectable features. In an earlier analysis of some 640 of the donors, most TCR beta V segments were observed in productive rearrangements about 87% or about 30% of the time, broadly matching IMGT annotations.

Libraries were prepared through the immunoSEQ multiplex PCR assay. For the multiplex PCR, a mixture combining 60 forward primers for TCR Vbeta segments and 13 reverse primers for TCR Jbeta segments was used. The CDR3 region of rearranged TCR beta genes was amplified from genomic DNA with a multiplex PCR assay. The amplified TCR beta libraries were sequenced on the Illumina HiSeq System as 87-base-pair reads. For the original study's pipeline: In a later analysis, some 80 million unique TCR beta chains were counted across the approximately 640 repertoires, and roughly 10 million of these chains were shared by at least two donors. A nearest-neighbor algorithm error-corrected the raw reads and collapsed the reads into unique sequences, merging closely related sequences to remove PCR and sequencing errors. To assign V, D and J gene segments, CDR3 sequences were aligned to IMGT reference sequences. For a sequence to be retained, a match of at least six nucleotides to both a V gene segment and a J gene segment was required. Rearrangements were called productive when the CDR3 lacked stop codons and stayed in frame with V and J; all others were non-productive. Following IMGT convention, CDR3 was defined as the stretch from the second conserved V-encoded cysteine up to the conserved J-encoded phenylalanine. The earlier analysis of about 610 of the donors excluded any sequence lacking an unambiguous match to a single V gene segment. An earlier analysis of 450 to 650 of the donors called V segments functional above 56.7% productive rearrangements and segregating when the between-donor standard deviation exceeded 5%. A statistical classification framework was built for diagnosing cytomegalovirus status from the catalog of TCR beta chain sequences. V and J gene assignment, in a later analysis, came from comparing TCR nucleotide sequences with IMGT/GENE-DB human TR gene sequences. In a later analysis, CDR3 sequences and most-parsimonious VDJ recombination scenarios were assigned using the TCRdist pipeline. In a later analysis, each TCR beta chain was defined by its CDR3 amino acid sequence together with its V-gene family, and reads without a unique V-gene family were excluded. As a way to deal with suspected cross-contamination and a sequencing artifact, a later analysis dropped approximately 570 nucleotide sequences that were highly shared and had low generation probability. In a later analysis, a clonal expansion index was calculated for each public chain from normalized within-repertoire ranks of inferred template counts. Generation probabilities in a later analysis came from a VDJ recombination model fitted to out-of-frame rearrangements, and those results were checked against IGoR. A later analysis scored TCR-TCR, TCR-HLA and TCR-CMV co-occurrence with hypergeometric tests, applying a repertoire-size bias correction to TCR pairs. In a later analysis, false discovery rates were estimated by permuting HLA or CMV assignments 20 times. In a later analysis, co-occurring TCRs were grouped using DBSCAN, and TCRdist sequence similarity was added for clustering within HLA-allele-positive subsets. Co-occurrence clustering excluded repertoires with fewer than 30,000 or more than 120,000 public chains, plus five with anomalous nucleotide sharing. What TCRdb holds here is the immuneACCESS table cut down to in-frame rearrangements. Part of the clones is not present; checked against another copy, under half of the missing clones reflect an unresolved V gene, and the others are unexplained. The DNA gave D and trimming, while V, J and clone size come from that table. Present in this sample are about 150,000 clones, 65% to 80% of which were seen just once. The ten biggest clones cover approximately 2% of the sample.

The CDR3 has 13 amino acids, counting the end cysteine and phenylalanine. Just CDR3 DNA is preserved here, 39 bases in frame from base 1. Based on the germline V gene (reference sequence), the CDR1 and CDR2 sequences are MNHEY and SMNVEV. V is pared back by 8 bases and J by 4 bases, with 14 bases lying between the germline termini. In total, more than 500 healthy bone marrow donors made up the cohort. All cohort members were sampled while nominally healthy, although unrecorded immune exposures were likely present. The donor tested CMV seronegative, placing the donor among the approximately 360 seronegative members of the cohort. Every donor gave a peripheral blood sample, and the peripheral blood mononuclear cells from that sample were used for TCR beta sequencing. The Qiagen DNeasy Blood Extraction Kit was used to extract genomic DNA from the blood cell samples.

Sequenced: PBMCs. The V and J genes are TRBV27 and TRBJ2-5; no D segment can be confidently identified. The receptor was derived from a woman in her thirties or forties in good health and CMV-seronegative. The encoded CDR3 is CASGFRRRETQYF. At the DNA level, the sequence is TGTGCCAGCGGATTCAGAAGGAGAGAGACCCAGTACTTC.